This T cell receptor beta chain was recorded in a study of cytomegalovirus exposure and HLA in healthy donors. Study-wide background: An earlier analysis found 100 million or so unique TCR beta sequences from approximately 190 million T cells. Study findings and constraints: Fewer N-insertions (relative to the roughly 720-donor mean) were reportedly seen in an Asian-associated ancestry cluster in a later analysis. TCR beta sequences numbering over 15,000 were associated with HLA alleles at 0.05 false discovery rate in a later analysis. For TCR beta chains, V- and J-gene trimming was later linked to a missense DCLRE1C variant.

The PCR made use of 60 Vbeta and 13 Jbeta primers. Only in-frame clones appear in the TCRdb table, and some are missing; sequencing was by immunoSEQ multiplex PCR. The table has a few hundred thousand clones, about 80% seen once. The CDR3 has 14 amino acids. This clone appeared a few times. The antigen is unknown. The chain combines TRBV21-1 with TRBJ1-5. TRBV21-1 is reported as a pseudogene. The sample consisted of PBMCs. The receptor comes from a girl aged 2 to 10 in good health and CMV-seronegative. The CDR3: CASSNLCSNQPQHF. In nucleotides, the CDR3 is TGTGCCAGCAGCAACCTGTGTAGCAATCAGCCCCAGCATTTT.